The clone carrying this T cell receptor beta chain was detected only once. Its antigen is unknown. In the PCR, 60 Vbeta and 13 Jbeta primers were used. TCRdb keeps only in-frame clones here, not all; method: immunoSEQ multiplex PCR. This repertoire shows approximately 110,000 clones, 76% found once; its top ten account for roughly 2%. The entry originates in a study of cytomegalovirus exposure and HLA in healthy donors. Overall study findings and caveats: Information on immune exposure was restricted to one variable (CMV serostatus).

The sample taken for sequencing was PBMCs. The receptor comes from a man in his fifties or sixties in good health and CMV-seronegative.

The CDR3, as DNA: TGTGCCAGCAGGGGCGGGGGGTCCCTCACAGATACGCAGTATTTT. Encoded protein: CASRGGGSLTDTQYF. This chain connects TRBV2 to TRBJ2-3, with 8 nucleotides matching TRBD2. Trimming took 6 bases from V and 2 from J; bases not matched to a gene: 7. Germline V gives CDR1 SNHLY, CDR2 FYNNEI. The CDR3 is 15 amino acids. The full variable domain, rest sourced from reference TRBV2 and TRBJ2-3, is EPEVTQTPSHQVTQMGQEVILRCVPISNHLYFYWYRQILGQKVEFLVSFYNNEISEKSEIFDDQFSVERPDGSNFTLKIRSTKLEDSAMYFCASRGGGSLTDTQYFGPGTRLTVL.